These 15 T cell receptor beta chains were sequenced from one sample in a study of cytotoxic CD8 clonotypes in ibrutinib-treated CLL. TCRdb's table, derived via immunoSEQ multiplex PCR, lists solely in-frame clones and lacks some. The repertoire consists of 150,000 to 200,000 clones, with around nine tenths occurring once and the leading ten covering around 3.1%. Sequences were derived from PBMCs, sampled at disease progression, from a patient treated with ibrutinib. These TCRs come from a human donor with chronic lymphocytic leukemia.

As DNA, the CDR3 is TGTGCCAGCAGCTTAAATTCGGGAGGGCCGAAGGAGCAGTTCTTC. Encoded protein: CASSLNSGGPKEQFF. V and J are TRBV7-3 and TRBJ2-1, with 8 bases matching TRBD2. Germline-derived CDR1 and CDR2 are SGHTA and FQGTGA. V shed 1 base, J shed 10 bases, and the junction held 9 bases outside the gene matches. The length of the CDR3 is 15 residues. The full variable domain, with the rest looked up from reference TRBV7-3 and TRBJ2-1, is GAGVSQTPSNKVTEKGKYVELRCDPISGHTALYWYRQSLGQGPEFLIYFQGTGAADDSGLPNDRFFAVRPEGSVSTLKIQRTERGDSAVYLCASSLNSGGPKEQFFGPGTRLTVL.

The rearrangement joins TRBV11-2 to TRBJ1-1; TRBD1 might be the D (5 bases). Germline values: CDR1 SGHAT, CDR2 FQNNGV. The germline V and J ends were trimmed by 0 bases and 10 bases, with 15 bases remaining between them. CDR3 length: 14 residues. The CDR3 DNA reads TGTGCCAGCAGCTTAGATCGCGGGACCCGGAGAGCTTTCTTT. Amino acids: CASSLDRGTRRAFF.

The rearrangement uses TRBV19 and TRBJ2-4, with a possible D match to TRBD1 (6 bases). The CDR3 runs 14 residues. The V end was cut by 2 bases, the J end by 6 bases, with 11 bases between. CDR1 LNHDA and CDR2 SQIVND come from the germline V gene (reference sequence). CDR3 in amino acids: CASSIQGTGNIQYF. DNA of the CDR3: TGTGCCAGTAGTATACAGGGGACGGGAAACATTCAGTACTTC.

The chain is built from TRBV5-5 and TRBJ1-3; D call uncertain. In germline, CDR1 is SGHKS, CDR2 YYEKEE (reference sequence). The V end was cut by 0 bases, the J end by 4 bases, with 8 bases between. CDR3 size: 14 residues. The CDR3 protein is CASSLVLRGNTIYF. DNA for the CDR3: TGTGCCAGCAGCTTGGTTCTTCGGGGAAACACCATATATTTT. The whole variable domain, remainder taken from reference TRBV5-5 and TRBJ1-3, is DAGVTQSPTHLIKTRGQQVTLRCSPISGHKSVSWYQQVLGQGPQFIFQYYEKEERGRGNFPDRFSARQFPNYSSELNVNALLLGDSALYLCASSLVLRGNTIYFGEGSWLTVV.

The chain carries TRBV11-2 and TRBJ2-1; 9 bases map to TRBD2. The CDR3 is made up of 16 amino acids. The V segment lost 2 bases and the J segment 8 bases; nucleotides outside the gene matches: 10. CDR1 and CDR2 (germline): SGHAT, FQNNGV. CDR3 sequence reads: CASSLSIGGRAYEQFF. DNA of the CDR3: TGTGCCAGCAGCTTAAGCATTGGCGGGAGGGCCTATGAGCAGTTCTTC.

The chain has TRBV7-9 and TRBJ2-1; no reliable D call. V was trimmed by 5 bases and J by 7 bases, leaving 12 bases between them. The CDR3 extends over 13 amino acids. Germline CDR1 and CDR2: SEHNR and FQNEAQ (reference sequence). The CDR3 DNA is TGTGCCAGCAGCACAAATATGGGGAATGAGCAGTTCTTC. Protein: CASSTNMGNEQFF.

V is TRBV5-1 and J is TRBJ1-1; maybe TRBD1 (5 bases). V was trimmed by 2 bases and J by 5 bases, leaving 10 bases between them. Germline V gene lookup returns CDR1 SGHRS and CDR2 YFSETQ. The CDR3 runs to 13 residues. The CDR3 DNA reads TGCGCCAGCAGCTTCGAGGGGTCGACTGAAGCTTTCTTT. Encoded protein: CASSFEGSTEAFF.

This sequence joins TRBV11-3 and TRBJ2-2; 15 bases match TRBD2. Losses at the gene ends were 1 base for V and 3 bases for J; bases not matched to a gene: 9. Germline lookup yields CDR1 SGHNT and CDR2 YENEEA. The CDR3 extends over 20 amino acids. CDR3 nucleotide sequence: TGTGCCAGCAGCTTAGTCTCATTTGGACTAGCGGGAGGGGACACCGGGGAGCTGTTTTTT. As protein: CASSLVSFGLAGGDTGELFF.

This clone was picked up one time. The chain joins TRBV5-8 to TRBJ2-7; 8 bases are a match to TRBD1. This CDR3 contains 15 residues. Germline V CDR1 and CDR2: SGHTS, YDEGEE. The V gene end was trimmed by 2 bases and the J gene end by 2 bases; junction bases not matched to a gene: 6. CDR3 amino acids: CASSLPGQVTYEQYF. CDR3 DNA: TGTGCCAGCAGCTTACCGGGACAGGTCACCTACGAGCAGTACTTC.

This clone was counted a single time. This CDR3 is CSVENPVGTEAFF. Here the CDR3 DNA reads TGCAGCGTTGAGAACCCCGTTGGCACTGAAGCTTTCTTT. J is TRBJ1-1 and V is TRBV29-1; D gene ambiguous. Trimming stripped 3 bases from V and 4 bases from J, with 12 bases between. Germline-derived CDR1 and CDR2 are SQVTM and ANQGSEA. The CDR3 is 13 residues long.

The chain employs TRBV20-1 and TRBJ2-3; D uncertain. Trimming removed 5 bases from V and 4 bases from J, with 7 bases in between. The CDR3 consists of 11 residues. The germline V gene encodes CDR1 DFQATT and CDR2 SNEGSKA (reference sequence). CDR3 nucleotide sequence: TGCAGTGCTCCACGGGCAGATACGCAGTATTTT. Protein sequence: CSAPRADTQYF.

This rearrangement joins TRBV5-1 to TRBJ2-7, with D maybe TRBD1 (7 bases). V lost 9 bases, J lost 0 bases, and 22 bases lay in between. Germline V gene lookup returns CDR1 SGHRS and CDR2 YFSETQ. The CDR3 runs to 16 residues. In DNA form, the CDR3 reads TGCGCCACCCGAGGGGGCGGCGGGACGGTCTCCTACGAGCAGTACTTC. Its protein is CATRGGGGTVSYEQYF.

The J gene is TRBJ2-2, the V gene TRBV30; tentatively, D is TRBD1 or TRBD2 (5 bases each). The V end was cut by 3 bases, the J end by 0 bases, with 14 bases between. This CDR3 region has 16 residues. Germline V gene lookup returns CDR1 GTSNPN and CDR2 SVGIG (reference sequence). As DNA, the CDR3 is TGTGCCTGGAGACGTTCCGGGACCACGAACACCGGGGAGCTGTTTTTT. Translation gives CAWRRSGTTNTGELFF. The full variable domain, in which reference TRBV30 and TRBJ2-2 provide the parts outside the CDR3, is SQTIHQWPATLVQPVGSPLSLECTVEGTSNPNLYWYRQAAGRGLQLLFYSVGIGQISSEVPQNLSASRPQDRQFILSSKKLLLSDSGFYLCAWRRSGTTNTGELFFGEGSRLTVL.

The CDR3 sequence: CASSIWLQGYGQPQHF. CDR3 in DNA: TGTGCCAGTAGTATTTGGTTACAGGGGTATGGTCAGCCCCAGCATTTT. The chain is built from TRBV19 and TRBJ1-5, with 7 bases fitting TRBD1. This CDR3 has 16 residues. Germline V gene data show CDR1 as LNHDA and CDR2 as SQIVND (reference sequence). V was pared by 3 bases and J by 6 bases, with 11 bases of the junction left unmatched. The whole variable domain, remainder taken from reference TRBV19 and TRBJ1-5, is DGGITQSPKYLFRKEGQNVTLSCEQNLNHDAMYWYRQDPGQGLRLIYYSQIVNDFQKGDIAEGYSVSREKKESFPLTVTSAQKNPTAFYLCASSIWLQGYGQPQHFGDGTRLSIL.

This CDR3 is CASSQGLAKSDTQYF. The CDR3 region has the DNA TGCGCCAGCAGCCAGGGACTAGCGAAATCAGATACGCAGTATTTT. The chain couples TRBV4-3 to TRBJ2-3; 10 bases fit TRBD2. Germline V gives CDR1 LGHNA, CDR2 YSLEER. This CDR3 contains 15 residues. Trimming at V came to 3 bases and at J to 4 bases, leaving 4 bases not matched to a gene.